The 2 T cell receptor beta chains listed next were all sequenced from one sample in a study of persistence of HIV-infected CD4 T cells. Nonspecific anti-CD3/anti-CD28 bead stimulation represents the broad CD4+ T cell repertoire. Responding CD4+ T cells were sorted by upregulation of both CD40 ligand and CD69. The immunoSEQ assay was version 4, run in survey mode. Sequencing was performed with immunoSEQ multiplex PCR; in TCRdb, only in-frame clones are kept and a portion is missing. This repertoire shows approximately 45,000 clones, 70% to 90% found once; its top ten account for around 3.4%. These receptors are not linked to any known antigen. The starting material was CD4+ T cells sorted from PBMCs after roughly 18-hour stimulation, obtained from a patient who received antiretroviral therapy. The origin of the receptors is an adult woman with HIV who was CMV-seropositive.

The chain carries TRBV2 and TRBJ1-2, with 11 bases matching TRBD1. CDR1 is SNHLY, CDR2 FYNNEI, per germline. The CDR3 consists of 15 residues. The trim removed 5 bases at V and 3 bases at J, leaving 5 bases unmatched. The CDR3 sequence: CASSPDRGRDYGYTF. The CDR3, as DNA: TGTGCCAGCAGTCCGGACAGGGGGCGCGACTATGGCTACACCTTC.

The chain joins TRBV3-1 (or the pseudogene TRBV3-2) to TRBJ1-1, with TRBD1 as a possible D gene (5 bases). This CDR3 contains 15 residues. Per the germline V gene, CDR1 is LGHDT and CDR2 is YNNKEL (reference sequence). V lost 0 bases and J lost 3, with 11 bases in between. CDR3 sequence: CASSQDPGTHTEAFF. The CDR3 DNA follows: TGTGCCAGCAGCCAAGATCCAGGGACCCACACTGAAGCTTTCTTT.